This entry lists 27 T cell receptor beta chains sequenced from one sample in a study of CXCR3-negative and CXCR3-positive naive CD8 T cells. Antigens of these TCRs are unknown. The authors made the TRB cDNA libraries by 5' RACE using UMI labels. TCRdb reprocessed the 5' RACE reads, keeping one entry per CDR3 protein, no DNA. Seen in this sample are 130,000 to 150,000 distinct CDR3 sequences; the ten most common clones hold about 0.28%. General study points: Relative to CXCR3-negative naive cells, CXCR3-positive naive cells had more hydrophobic TRB CDR3s.

The sample consisted of naive CXCR3+ CD8+ T cells from blood. Subset specified: CD45RO-CCR7+CD27+CD95- naive CD8+ T cells expressing CXCR3 (TNR3+). These receptor sequences come from a human donor in good health. Some clones in this sample may be carry-over from other donors' samples.

The chain couples TRBV15 to TRBJ2-7; TCRdb's assignment of TRBD1 cannot be checked, as there is no DNA. The CDR3 consists of 15 residues. From germline, CDR1 is LNHNV and CDR2 YYDKDF (reference sequence). CDR3 sequence reads: CATSRGMGGPYEQYF.

This CDR3 reads CASSPGAGYDNEQFF. The chain uses TRBV18 and TRBJ2-1; absent DNA, TCRdb's TRBD1 call cannot be checked. The CDR3 covers 15 residues. The V gene's germline CDR1 is KGHSH and CDR2 LQKENI.

V usage is TRBV29-1 and J usage is TRBJ2-2. The CDR3 is 13 amino acids. Germline CDR1 reads SQVTM; CDR2 reads ANQGSEA. CDR3 sequence: CSVEEGRAGELFF.

J is TRBJ2-3 and V is TRBV7-8; as DNA is missing, the TRBD2 call by TCRdb cannot be tested. Germline CDR1 is SGHVS and CDR2 is FQNEAQ. CDR3 size: 16 residues. The CDR3 loop reads CASSKTGHSLPDTQYF.

The genes are TRBV6-1 and TRBJ2-2; the TCRdb call, TRBD2, lacks DNA for checking. The CDR3 covers 16 residues. Germline lookup yields CDR1 MNHNS and CDR2 SASEGT. CDR3: CASSLLADLETGELFF.

J is TRBJ2-1 and V is TRBV7-6. CDR1 and CDR2 from the germline V gene are SGHVS and FNYEAQ. CDR3 length: 16 amino acids. CDR3 in amino acids: CASSRYAESSYNEQFF.

The V and J genes are TRBV12-3 or TRBV12-4 and TRBJ2-7; TCRdb reports TRBD2, a call that lacks DNA to check it against. CDR3 size: 15 residues. CDR3 protein: CASSPLAGGPIEPYF.

This chain joins TRBV27 and TRBJ2-5. Germline loops: CDR1 MNHEY, CDR2 SMNVEV (reference sequence). This CDR3 region has 14 residues. CDR3: CASRDLVLPATQYF.

The chain has TRBV29-1 and TRBJ1-4; there is no DNA to check the TCRdb D call of TRBD1. Germline CDR1 is SQVTM and CDR2 is ANQGSEA. The CDR3 covers 13 residues. The chain's CDR3 is CSGTDTRLRKLFF.

This sequence joins TRBV4-1 and TRBJ2-1; TCRdb outputs TRBD2, but without DNA this stays unchecked. The CDR3 covers 16 residues. Germline V gene lookup returns CDR1 MGHRA and CDR2 YSYEKL. The CDR3: CASSPVAAGGNNEQFF.

The chain employs TRBV20-1 and TRBJ2-7. Germline assignment: CDR1 DFQATT and CDR2 SNEGSKA (reference sequence). This CDR3 region has 13 residues. The CDR3 protein is CSARDGSSYEQYF.

The rearrangement joins TRBV3-1 to TRBJ1-2. Germline V gene sequence: CDR1 LGHDT, CDR2 YNNKEL (reference sequence). CDR3 length equals 15 residues. CDR3 in amino acids: CASSQEMSFAYGYTF. Complete variable domain (other parts from reference TRBV3-1 and TRBJ1-2): DTAVSQTPKYLVTQMGNDKSIKCEQNLGHDTMYWYKQDSKKFLKIMFSYNNKELIINETVPNRFSPKSPDKAHLNLHINSLELGDSAVYFCASSQEMSFAYGYTFGSGTRLTVV.

The chain uses TRBV20-1 and TRBJ2-1; as DNA is missing, the TRBD2 call by TCRdb cannot be tested. The germline V gene has CDR1 DFQATT and CDR2 SNEGSKA (reference sequence). The CDR3 is 15 residues long. CDR3 in amino acids: CSAETGPLTNNEQFF.

The V gene is TRBV9, the J gene TRBJ2-3; as DNA is missing, the TRBD2 call by TCRdb cannot be tested. CDR3 length equals 14 residues. Per the germline V gene, CDR1 is SGDLS and CDR2 is YYNGEE. This CDR3 is CASSPAGSTDTQYF.

The gene calls are TRBV7-9 and TRBJ1-1. The CDR3 extends over 17 amino acids. Germline lookup yields CDR1 SEHNR and CDR2 FQNEAQ (reference sequence). CDR3 sequence reads: CASSLIQATLMNTEAFF.

This chain connects TRBV20-1 to TRBJ2-7. This CDR3 has 13 amino acids. Germline V gene lookup returns CDR1 DFQATT and CDR2 SNEGSKA (reference sequence). The CDR3 is CSASRRVTYEQYF.

The chain carries TRBV7-9 and TRBJ2-1; TCRdb designates TRBD2, a call that cannot be tested without DNA. CDR1 and CDR2 from the germline V gene are SEHNR and FQNEAQ (reference sequence). CDR3 length: 13 amino acids. The CDR3 loop reads CASSLGERNEQFF.

The gene calls are TRBV28 and TRBJ2-3; without DNA, the TCRdb call of TRBD2 cannot be checked. CDR3 size: 18 residues. The V gene's germline CDR1 is MDHEN and CDR2 SYDVKM. The CDR3 sequence is CASRTPGLAGLSTDTQYF.

J is TRBJ1-3 and V is TRBV6-1. There are 15 residues in the CDR3. Germline V gene lookup returns CDR1 MNHNS and CDR2 SASEGT. The CDR3 sequence: CASSVEESSGNTIYF.

The chain combines TRBV7-9 with TRBJ2-7; TCRdb picks TRBD1, but there is no DNA to check that call. The CDR3 is 14 amino acids. Looked up from germline, CDR1 is SEHNR and CDR2 is FQNEAQ (reference sequence). This chain's CDR3 is CASRTGGGSYEQYF.

The chain employs TRBV6-1 and TRBJ1-2. Per germline, CDR1 MNHNS and CDR2 SASEGT. This CDR3 contains 13 residues. The CDR3 loop is CASSEGKYYGYTF.

The chain combines TRBV20-1 with TRBJ2-7; TCRdb's D call, TRBD2, is unchecked because there is no DNA. This CDR3 is 17 amino acids long. Germline V lookup: CDR1 DFQATT, CDR2 SNEGSKA (reference sequence). CDR3 in amino acids: CSAPGTDLAMGGYEQYF.

This chain joins TRBV7-9 and TRBJ2-5; the TCRdb call, TRBD2, lacks DNA for checking. CDR1 is SEHNR, CDR2 FQNEAQ, per germline (reference sequence). The CDR3 is 15 amino acids. CDR3 residues: CASRNLAGERKTQYF.

This sequence joins TRBV4-1 and TRBJ2-3; TCRdb designates TRBD1, a call that cannot be tested without DNA. This CDR3 is 15 amino acids long. Germline V gene lookup returns CDR1 MGHRA and CDR2 YSYEKL. The CDR3 sequence is CASSQVGQGADTQYF.

The J gene is TRBJ2-3, the V gene TRBV29-1; no DNA is available, so the TRBD2 call from TCRdb remains unchecked. Germline CDR1 and CDR2: SQVTM and ANQGSEA. CDR3 size: 15 residues. The CDR3 protein is CSVTDGGPLGVTQYF.

The chain carries TRBV3-1 and TRBJ1-1. This CDR3 is built from 14 residues. The germline gives CDR1 LGHDT, CDR2 YNNKEL (reference sequence). This chain's CDR3 is CASSPRWAGTEAFF.

The chain employs TRBV2 and TRBJ2-1; the TCRdb D gene call, TRBD2, has no DNA to confirm it. The germline V gene has CDR1 SNHLY and CDR2 FYNNEI. This CDR3 comprises 12 residues. CDR3 sequence reads: CASLAGGDEQFF.